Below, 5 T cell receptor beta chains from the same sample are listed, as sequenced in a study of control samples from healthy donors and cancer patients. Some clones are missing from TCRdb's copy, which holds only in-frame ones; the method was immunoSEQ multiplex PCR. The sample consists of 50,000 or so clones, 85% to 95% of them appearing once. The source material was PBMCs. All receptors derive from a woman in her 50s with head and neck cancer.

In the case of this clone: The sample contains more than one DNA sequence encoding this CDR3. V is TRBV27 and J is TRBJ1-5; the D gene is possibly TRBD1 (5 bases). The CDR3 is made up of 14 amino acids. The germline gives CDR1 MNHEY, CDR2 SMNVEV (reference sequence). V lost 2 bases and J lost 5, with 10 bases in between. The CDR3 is CASSLNRGYQPQHF. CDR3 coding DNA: TGTGCCAGCAGTTTAAACCGGGGGTATCAGCCCCAGCATTTT.

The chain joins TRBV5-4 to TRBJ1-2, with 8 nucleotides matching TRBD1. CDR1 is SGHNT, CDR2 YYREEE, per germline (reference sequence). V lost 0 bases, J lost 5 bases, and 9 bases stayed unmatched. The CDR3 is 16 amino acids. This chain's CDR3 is CASSLVGRGREYGYTF. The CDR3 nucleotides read TGTGCCAGCAGCTTGGTAGGCAGGGGGCGCGAGTATGGCTACACCTTC.

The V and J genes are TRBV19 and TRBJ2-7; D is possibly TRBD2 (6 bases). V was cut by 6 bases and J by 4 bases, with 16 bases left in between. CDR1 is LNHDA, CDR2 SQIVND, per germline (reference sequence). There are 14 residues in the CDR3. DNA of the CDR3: TGTGCCAGTAGGATGCGGGGTGGGACGTACGAGCAGTACTTC. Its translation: CASRMRGGTYEQYF.

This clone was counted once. CDR3 amino acids: CASSLVPGGTGELFF. The CDR3 region has the DNA TGTGCCAGCAGCTTGGTTCCAGGGGGCACAGGGGAGCTGTTTTTT. The chain carries TRBV5-5 and TRBJ2-2; 8 bases agree with TRBD1. The V gene's germline CDR1 is SGHKS and CDR2 YYEKEE (reference sequence). The CDR3 loop spans 15 amino acids. V lost 0 bases, J lost 8 bases, and 6 bases stayed unmatched.

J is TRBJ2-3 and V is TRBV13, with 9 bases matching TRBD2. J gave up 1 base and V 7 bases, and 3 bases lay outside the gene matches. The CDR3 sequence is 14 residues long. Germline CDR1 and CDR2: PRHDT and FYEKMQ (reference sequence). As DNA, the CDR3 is TGTGCCAGCACCCGGACTAGCGGCACAGATACGCAGTATTTT. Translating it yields CASTRTSGTDTQYF. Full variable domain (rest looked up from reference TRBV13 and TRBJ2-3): AAGVIQSPRHLIKEKRETATLKCYPIPRHDTVYWYQQGPGQDPQFLISFYEKMQSDKGSIPDRFSAQQFSDYHSELNMSSLELGDSALYFCASTRTSGTDTQYFGPGTRLTVL.